This TCR beta chain was recovered during a study of metastatic and nonmetastatic thyroid tumors (TCRdb year 2020). About the full investigation: For patients with malignant and with benign thyroid disease, the researchers compared repertoires between peripheral blood samples and tumor or nodule tissue samples. Results the study describes overall, beyond this receptor: In both blood and tumor samples, malignant tumors were reported to have significantly higher TCR beta diversity than benign nodules.

The method was PCR. Data came from an Illumina HiSeq 4000. High-throughput sequencing was used to profile the CDR3 region of the TCR beta-chain in every patient. Regarding the original processing steps: CDR3 differences across clinicopathological groups were used to build a classifier for discriminating distant-metastatic papillary thyroid cancer patients. Repertoire diversity was assessed with the Shannon index, and tumor-blood repertoire similarity with the Morisita-Horn index. The raw public reads went through TCRdb reprocessing: fastp at Q25, MiXCR clone calling, in-frame beta chains kept. TCRdb's processing, not the authors' own work, is the source of the V and J calls. The sample table holds 35,000 to 55,000 clones, of which around 25% were seen once. Together, the top ten hold about 3.3% of the sample. None of the patients had been given any treatment before thyroid surgery. Using T-cell receptor beta sequencing, the study looked back at clinical samples from patients collected from 2012 to 2018.

A few counts support this clone. Its target antigen remains unknown. No much larger clone exists at a distance of one base, and base qualities are not known. V and J lose 0 bases and 5 bases, and a span of 8 bases separates them. According to the germline V gene, CDR1 reads MNHEY and CDR2 reads SVGEGT. The CDR3 numbers 14 residues from cysteine through phenylalanine. The sequence is cut down to CDR3 DNA, 42 bases in frame from base 1. This TCR was recovered from a male donor with papillary thyroid cancer or a benign thyroid nodule (not recorded which). Some clones in this sample may be carry-over from other donors' samples. The sequenced sample was blood. This sequence uses TRBV6-2 or TRBV6-3 and TRBJ1-5; confidence is insufficient to name the D gene. The DNA sequence follows: TGTGCCAGCAGTTACTCTTTCGGGGATCAGCCCCAGCATTTT. This yields the protein CASSYSFGDQPQHF.